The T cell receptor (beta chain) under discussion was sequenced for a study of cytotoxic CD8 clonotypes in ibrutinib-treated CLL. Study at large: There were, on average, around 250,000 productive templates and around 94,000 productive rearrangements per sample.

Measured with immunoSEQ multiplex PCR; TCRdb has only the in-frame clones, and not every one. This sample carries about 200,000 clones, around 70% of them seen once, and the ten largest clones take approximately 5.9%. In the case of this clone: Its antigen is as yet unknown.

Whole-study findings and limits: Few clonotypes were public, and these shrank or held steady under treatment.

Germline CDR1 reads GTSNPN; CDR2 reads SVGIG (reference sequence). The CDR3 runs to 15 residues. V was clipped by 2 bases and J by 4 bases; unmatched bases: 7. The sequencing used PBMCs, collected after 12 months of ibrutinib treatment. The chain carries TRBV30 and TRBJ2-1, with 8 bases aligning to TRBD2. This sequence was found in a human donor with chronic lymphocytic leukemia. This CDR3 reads CAWSPYSGAYNEQFF. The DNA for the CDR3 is TGTGCCTGGAGTCCATATAGCGGGGCTTACAATGAGCAGTTCTTC.